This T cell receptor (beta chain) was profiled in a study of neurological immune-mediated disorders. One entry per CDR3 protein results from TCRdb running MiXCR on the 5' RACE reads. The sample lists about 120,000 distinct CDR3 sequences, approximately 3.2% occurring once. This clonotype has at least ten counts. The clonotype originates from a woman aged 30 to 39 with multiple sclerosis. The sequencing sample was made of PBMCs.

The CDR3, as DNA: TGCAGTGCTAGGGACAGGGGGCCCACTGAAGCTTTCTTT. Translation: CSARDRGPTEAFF. The V and J genes are TRBV20-1 and TRBJ1-1, with 11 bases fitting TRBD1. This CDR3 has 13 residues. The V gene end was trimmed by 3 bases and the J gene end by 4 bases; junction bases not matched to a gene: 1. In germline, CDR1 is DFQATT, CDR2 SNEGSKA (reference sequence).